This is a list of T cell receptor beta chains from one sample in a study of cytomegalovirus exposure and HLA in healthy donors. Measured with immunoSEQ multiplex PCR; TCRdb has only the in-frame clones, and not every one. The sample consists of 140,000 to 150,000 clones, approximately 80% of them appearing once. Material for sequencing was PBMCs. These receptors came from a male donor in good health and CMV-seronegative. The conserved cysteine and the conserved F or W are not part of the CDR3 here. For some rows the clone size is stated as once, few or many, or as a class when expanded; others skip it.

J: TRBJ1-6; V: TRBV10-3; size: -; CDR3: AISRGGAGVPGPLH
J: TRBJ1-2; V: TRBV5-1; size: -; CDR3: ASSTGQGYGYT
J: TRBJ2-1; V: TRBV19; size: -; CDR3: ASSIRQGAYNEQF
J: TRBJ1-2; V: TRBV6-5; size: -; CDR3: ASSTGFLGYT
J: TRBJ2-4; V: TRBV15; size: once; CDR3: ATSRDVRADKNIQY
J: TRBJ2-2; V: TRBV4-2; size: few; CDR3: ASSQDFGGAPGELF
J: TRBJ2-1; V: TRBV5-1; size: -; CDR3: ASSLDRGNEQF
J: TRBJ2-2; V: TRBV4-2; size: -; CDR3: ASSPSSSGYTGELF
J: TRBJ2-1; V: TRBV21-1; size: -; CDR3: ASRVLAGVSYNEQF
J: TRBJ2-3; V: TRBV5-1; size: -; CDR3: ASSSSGINTDTQY
J: TRBJ2-4; V: TRBV4-2; size: -; CDR3: ASSQVDRNIQY
J: TRBJ1-1; V: TRBV7-9; size: -; CDR3: ASRRQGNTEAF
J: TRBJ2-7; V: TRBV5-5; size: -; CDR3: ASSVPGGPYEQY
J: TRBJ1-5; V: TRBV2; size: few; CDR3: ASSVGDQPQH
J: TRBJ2-7; V: TRBV18; size: -; CDR3: ASSQLAGDNEQY
J: TRBJ2-1; V: TRBV30; size: -; CDR3: ASTSGVHNEQF
J: TRBJ1-2; V: TRBV7-2; size: -; CDR3: ASSPSDRGKYGYT
J: TRBJ1-1; V: TRBV4-2; size: -; CDR3: ASSQDEGRGYTEAF
J: TRBJ1-2; V: TRBV10-3; size: -; CDR3: AIRGSEVTVDYGYT
J: TRBJ2-1; V: TRBV5-1; size: -; CDR3: ASSSLSYNEQF
J: TRBJ1-5; V: TRBV9; size: -; CDR3: ASSPTPFGQSNQPQH
J: TRBJ2-2; V: TRBV27; size: -; CDR3: ASRQAGSNTGELF
J: TRBJ2-7; V: TRBV27; size: -; CDR3: ASSLITSGSYEQY
J: TRBJ2-3; V: TRBV10-3; size: few; CDR3: AISGTGGTDTQY
J: TRBJ2-7; V: TRBV20-1; size: -; CDR3: SAYHHEQY
J: TRBJ2-7; V: TRBV7-9; size: -; CDR3: ASSLGGLVEQY
J: TRBJ1-6; V: TRBV6-1; size: few; CDR3: ASSLQPLPLSLH
J: TRBJ2-4; V: TRBV11-2; size: -; CDR3: ASSSRSRDYKNIQY
J: TRBJ1-5; V: TRBV7-6; size: few; CDR3: ASSLAPSRPQH
J: TRBJ2-3; V: TRBV27; size: -; CDR3: ASTPLGTTNTDTQY
J: TRBJ2-7; V: TRBV7-2; size: few; CDR3: ASSLGGVTYEQY
J: TRBJ2-2; V: TRBV19; size: -; CDR3: ASSIERGGLGGELF
J: TRBJ2-7; V: TRBV15; size: -; CDR3: ATSRGGSEQY
J: TRBJ2-3; V: TRBV5-5; size: -; CDR3: ASTTRGSGPDTQY
J: TRBJ1-1; V: TRBV4-1; size: -; CDR3: ASSRVGQGEAF
J: TRBJ2-7; V: TRBV6-1; size: -; CDR3: ASSEDVTSAGQY
J: TRBJ2-3; V: TRBV9; size: once; CDR3: ASSVTTLTSGTRTDTQY
J: TRBJ2-7; V: TRBV5-1; size: -; CDR3: ASSPYMTGGMTEQY
J: TRBJ2-7; V: TRBV7-9; size: -; CDR3: SSSPRVFDEQY
J: TRBJ2-7; V: TRBV19; size: -; CDR3: ASSNLAGGPSEQY
J: TRBJ1-2; V: TRBV28; size: -; CDR3: ASSLGQGGGGYT
J: TRBJ2-4; V: TRBV28; size: -; CDR3: ASSFSGVAKNIQY
J: TRBJ1-3; V: TRBV11-2; size: once; CDR3: ASSTGGSGNTIY
J: TRBJ2-7; V: TRBV10-3; size: -; CDR3: AISIGTSGRYEQY
J: TRBJ1-2; V: TRBV18; size: once; CDR3: ASSPDRLGYGYT
J: TRBJ2-7; V: TRBV6-1; size: -; CDR3: ASSASTGTRLAEQY
J: TRBJ2-5; V: TRBV11-2; size: -; CDR3: ASSLDLGQRGGGETQY
J: TRBJ2-5; V: TRBV4-2; size: -; CDR3: ASSQDRASYETQY